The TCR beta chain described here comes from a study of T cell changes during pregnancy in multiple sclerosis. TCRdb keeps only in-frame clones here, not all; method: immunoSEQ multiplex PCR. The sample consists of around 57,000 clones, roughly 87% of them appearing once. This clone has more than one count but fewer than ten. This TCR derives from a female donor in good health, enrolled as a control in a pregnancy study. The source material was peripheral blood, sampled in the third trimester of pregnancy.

CDR3 sequence: CASRLAGMAGTGELFF. CDR3 DNA sequence: TGTGCCAGTAGACTAGCGGGAATGGCGGGCACCGGGGAGCTGTTTTTT. The chain carries TRBV19 and TRBJ2-2; 10 bases line up with TRBD2. CDR3 size: 16 residues. Germline CDR1 and CDR2: LNHDA and SQIVND (reference sequence). The junction had 8 bases not matched to a gene; V was cut back by 6 bases and J by 4 bases.